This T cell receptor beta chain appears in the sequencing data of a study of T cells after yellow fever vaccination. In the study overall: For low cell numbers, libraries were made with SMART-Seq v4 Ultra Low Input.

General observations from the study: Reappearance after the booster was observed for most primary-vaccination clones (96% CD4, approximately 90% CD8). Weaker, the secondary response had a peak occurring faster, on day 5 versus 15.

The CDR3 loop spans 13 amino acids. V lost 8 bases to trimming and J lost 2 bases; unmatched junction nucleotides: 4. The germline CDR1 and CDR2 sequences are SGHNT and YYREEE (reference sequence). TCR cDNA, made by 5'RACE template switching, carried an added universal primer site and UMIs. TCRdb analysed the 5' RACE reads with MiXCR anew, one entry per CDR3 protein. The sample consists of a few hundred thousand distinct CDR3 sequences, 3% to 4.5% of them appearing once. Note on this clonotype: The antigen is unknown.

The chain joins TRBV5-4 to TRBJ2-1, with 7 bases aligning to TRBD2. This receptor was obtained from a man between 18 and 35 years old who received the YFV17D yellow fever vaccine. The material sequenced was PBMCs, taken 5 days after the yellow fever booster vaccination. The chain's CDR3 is CASRGGAYNEQFF. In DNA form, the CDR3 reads TGTGCCAGTCGTGGGGGGGCCTACAATGAGCAGTTCTTC.